This TCR beta chain emerged from a study of CXCR3-negative and CXCR3-positive naive CD8 T cells. 5' RACE with UMI labels generated the TRB cDNA libraries. TCRdb reprocessed the 5' RACE reads and stores each CDR3 protein as one record, lacking DNA. Recorded for this sample: 45,000 to 70,000 distinct CDR3 sequences. CDR1 is WSHSY, CDR2 SAAADI, per germline. The CDR3 is made up of 16 amino acids. The sequence derives from a human donor in good health. Some clones in this sample may be carry-over from other donors' samples. The sample taken for sequencing was memory CD8+ T cells from blood. The chain carries TRBV10-2 and TRBJ2-3; the D gene TCRdb calls, TRBD2, cannot be checked with no DNA. The CDR3: CASATSGISSTDTQYF.